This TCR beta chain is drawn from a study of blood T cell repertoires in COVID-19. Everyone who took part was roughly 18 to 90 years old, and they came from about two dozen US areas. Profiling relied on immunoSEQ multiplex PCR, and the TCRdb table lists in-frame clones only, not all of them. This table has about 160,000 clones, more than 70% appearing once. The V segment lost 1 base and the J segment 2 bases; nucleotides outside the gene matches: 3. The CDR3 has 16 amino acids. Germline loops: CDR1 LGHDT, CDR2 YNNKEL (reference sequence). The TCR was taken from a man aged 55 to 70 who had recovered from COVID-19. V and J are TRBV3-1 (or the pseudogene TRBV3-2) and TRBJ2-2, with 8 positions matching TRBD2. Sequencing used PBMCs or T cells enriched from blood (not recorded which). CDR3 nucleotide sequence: TGTGCCAGCAGCCAAGGGCTAGCGGGTAACACCGGGGAGCTGTTTTTT. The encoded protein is CASSQGLAGNTGELFF.